Listed below are T cell receptor beta chains from one sample, sequenced in a study of identifying expanded T cells in peripheral blood. Repertoires were generated with immunoSEQ multiplex PCR, while TCRdb's copy carries only in-frame clones and drops some. The sample shows 85,000 to 95,000 clones, approximately 91% of them seen only once. Material: blood. The receptors stem from a person aged 18 to 75 in good health. The CDR3 runs from the conserved cysteine through the conserved F or W. The order of the fields is D gene, V gene, clone size, J gene, CDR3 DNA, CDR3 protein. A D gene is named only where the DNA matches it firmly. A row's size may be missing; if present it is once, few, many or a size class.

D gene: .
V gene: TRBV7-9
clone size: .
J gene: TRBJ1-5
CDR3 DNA: TGTGCCAGCAGCCACTCCTCCGGGGTTGGTCAGCCCCAGCATTTT
CDR3 protein: CASSHSSGVGQPQHF

D gene: .
V gene: TRBV19
clone size: .
J gene: TRBJ2-1
CDR3 DNA: TGTGCCAGTAGCAAGACTACAGGGTCGTCCTACAATGAGCAGTTCTTC
CDR3 protein: CASSKTTGSSYNEQFF

D gene: .
V gene: TRBV9
clone size: .
J gene: TRBJ2-1
CDR3 DNA: TGTGCCAGCAGCGTAGGGTTAGACTCCTACAATGAGCAGTTCTTC
CDR3 protein: CASSVGLDSYNEQFF

D gene: TRBD1
V gene: TRBV13
clone size: .
J gene: TRBJ2-6
CDR3 DNA: TGTGCCAGCAGCACAGGGGGGACAGGCAGCTCTGGGGCCAACGTCCTGACTTTC
CDR3 protein: CASSTGGTGSSGANVLTF

D gene: TRBD1
V gene: TRBV5-1
clone size: .
J gene: TRBJ2-5
CDR3 DNA: TGCGCCAGCCACAGCGACAGGGGGCAGACCCAGTACTTC
CDR3 protein: CASHSDRGQTQYF

D gene: .
V gene: TRBV7-2
clone size: .
J gene: TRBJ1-2
CDR3 DNA: TGTGCCAGCAGCTCAGCGACAGCCCCCTATGGCTACACCTTC
CDR3 protein: CASSSATAPYGYTF

D gene: TRBD2
V gene: TRBV15
clone size: .
J gene: TRBJ2-5
CDR3 DNA: TGTGCCACCAGCAGAGACAGGGAGGGAGTGGAGACCCAGTACTTC
CDR3 protein: CATSRDREGVETQYF

D gene: .
V gene: TRBV27
clone size: .
J gene: TRBJ2-3
CDR3 DNA: TGTGCCAGCAGTTTAGTTAGCACAGATACGCAGTATTTT
CDR3 protein: CASSLVSTDTQYF

D gene: TRBD1
V gene: TRBV28
clone size: .
J gene: TRBJ2-3
CDR3 DNA: TGTGCCAGCAACCCTTACAGGGGAGACACAGATACGCAGTATTTT
CDR3 protein: CASNPYRGDTDTQYF

D gene: TRBD2
V gene: TRBV7-2
clone size: .
J gene: TRBJ2-7
CDR3 DNA: TGTGCCAGCAGCTCCCTGGGGACTAGCGGGGGGCAATTAGAGCAGTACTTC
CDR3 protein: CASSSLGTSGGQLEQYF

D gene: TRBD1
V gene: TRBV9
clone size: .
J gene: TRBJ2-5
CDR3 DNA: TGTGCCAGCAGATCCACCGGGACAGGGAAGGGGGAGACCCAGTACTTC
CDR3 protein: CASRSTGTGKGETQYF

D gene: TRBD1
V gene: TRBV7-6
clone size: .
J gene: TRBJ2-7
CDR3 DNA: TGTGCCAGCAGCCACTCAGGACAGGGTATCTACGAGCAGTACTTC
CDR3 protein: CASSHSGQGIYEQYF

D gene: .
V gene: TRBV19
clone size: .
J gene: TRBJ1-3
CDR3 DNA: TGTGCCAGTAGGAACCCGGTCGACAGACCCTCTGGAAACACCATATATTTT
CDR3 protein: CASRNPVDRPSGNTIYF

D gene: .
V gene: TRBV6-5
clone size: .
J gene: TRBJ2-1
CDR3 DNA: TGTGCCAGCAACGAGGCAGGGGCGAGCAATGAGCAGTTCTTC
CDR3 protein: CASNEAGASNEQFF

D gene: .
V gene: TRBV19
clone size: many
J gene: TRBJ2-7
CDR3 DNA: TGTGCTAATGGCCTCCGCTACGAGCAGTACTTC
CDR3 protein: CANGLRYEQYF

D gene: .
V gene: TRBV6-1
clone size: .
J gene: TRBJ2-7
CDR3 DNA: TGTGCCAGCAGTTTAGATCCCTACGAGCAGTACTTC
CDR3 protein: CASSLDPYEQYF

D gene: TRBD2
V gene: TRBV25-1
clone size: .
J gene: TRBJ2-7
CDR3 DNA: TGTGCCAGCAGTGAATCCGATATAGCGGGAAGTTACGAGCAGTACTTC
CDR3 protein: CASSESDIAGSYEQYF

D gene: .
V gene: TRBV2
clone size: .
J gene: TRBJ1-6
CDR3 DNA: TGTGCCAGCAGTGAAGAGTGGAATTCACCCCTCCACTTT
CDR3 protein: CASSEEWNSPLHF

D gene: TRBD1
V gene: TRBV6-5
clone size: once
J gene: TRBJ1-6
CDR3 DNA: TGTGCCAGCAGTTACTCGGAGGGGGCTTCACCCCTCCACTTT
CDR3 protein: CASSYSEGASPLHF

D gene: .
V gene: TRBV10-3
clone size: .
J gene: TRBJ2-2
CDR3 DNA: TGTGCCACGTCGGACGGGAACACCGGGGAGCTGTTTTTT
CDR3 protein: CATSDGNTGELFF

D gene: .
V gene: TRBV2
clone size: .
J gene: TRBJ1-5
CDR3 DNA: TGTGCCAGCAGAAGTAACAATCAGCCCCAGCATTTT
CDR3 protein: CASRSNNQPQHF

D gene: TRBD1
V gene: TRBV7-8
clone size: .
J gene: TRBJ2-3
CDR3 DNA: TGTGCCAGCAGCTCCAGGGGGAGAAGCACAGATACGCAGTATTTT
CDR3 protein: CASSSRGRSTDTQYF

D gene: .
V gene: TRBV28
clone size: once
J gene: TRBJ2-1
CDR3 DNA: TGTGCCAGCACTTCGGGGGCGGGTCGTGGTGAGCAGTTCTTC
CDR3 protein: CASTSGAGRGEQFF

D gene: .
V gene: TRBV5-1
clone size: .
J gene: TRBJ2-6
CDR3 DNA: TGCGCCAGCAGCCAAGACTTCTCTGGGGCCAACGTCCTGACTTTC
CDR3 protein: CASSQDFSGANVLTF

D gene: .
V gene: TRBV7-3
clone size: once
J gene: TRBJ1-1
CDR3 DNA: TGTGCCAGCAGGGGAACGGACGGTGAAGCTTTCTTT
CDR3 protein: CASRGTDGEAFF

D gene: TRBD1
V gene: TRBV10-1
clone size: .
J gene: TRBJ2-7
CDR3 DNA: TGCGCCAGCAGTCCGGGACAGGTCAGTTACGAGCAGTACTTC
CDR3 protein: CASSPGQVSYEQYF

D gene: TRBD1
V gene: TRBV27
clone size: .
J gene: TRBJ2-2
CDR3 DNA: TGTGCCAGCAGTGCCGACAGGGGTGACGCCGGGGAGCTGTTTTTT
CDR3 protein: CASSADRGDAGELFF

D gene: .
V gene: TRBV5-6
clone size: .
J gene: TRBJ1-1
CDR3 DNA: TGTGCCAGCAACCCCTCGTGGAAGGCTACTGAAGCTTTCTTT
CDR3 protein: CASNPSWKATEAFF

D gene: .
V gene: TRBV23-1
clone size: .
J gene: TRBJ1-2
CDR3 DNA: TGCGCCAGCACTTCAGGATCAAACACACCTCTCTATGGCTACACCTTC
CDR3 protein: CASTSGSNTPLYGYTF

D gene: .
V gene: TRBV29-1
clone size: .
J gene: TRBJ2-5
CDR3 DNA: TGCAGCGTTAGAACAGGGTCGGAGACCCAGTACTTC
CDR3 protein: CSVRTGSETQYF

D gene: .
V gene: TRBV7-9
clone size: .
J gene: TRBJ1-3
CDR3 DNA: TGTGCCAGCAGCTTTCGACAGGCGCCCTCTGGAAACACCATATATTTT
CDR3 protein: CASSFRQAPSGNTIYF

D gene: .
V gene: TRBV5-1
clone size: .
J gene: TRBJ2-2
CDR3 DNA: TGCGCCAGCAGAGGGGTAGCGGCGACCACCGGGGAGCTGTTTTTT
CDR3 protein: CASRGVAATTGELFF

D gene: .
V gene: TRBV25-1
clone size: .
J gene: TRBJ1-4
CDR3 DNA: TGTGCCAGCAGTGGGTTAACAACTAATGAAAAACTGTTTTTT
CDR3 protein: CASSGLTTNEKLFF

D gene: .
V gene: TRBV25-1
clone size: .
J gene: TRBJ2-3
CDR3 DNA: TGTGCCAGCAGTGGTTGGGGGGAGGGCACAGATACGCAGTATTTT
CDR3 protein: CASSGWGEGTDTQYF

D gene: .
V gene: TRBV4-2
clone size: .
J gene: TRBJ2-4
CDR3 DNA: TGTGCCAGCAGCCAAGATGGAGGCCAGGGAAACATTCAGTACTTC
CDR3 protein: CASSQDGGQGNIQYF

D gene: .
V gene: TRBV29-1
clone size: once
J gene: TRBJ1-1
CDR3 DNA: TGCAGCGTTGGTACAGGGTCCATGAACACTGAAGCTTTCTTT
CDR3 protein: CSVGTGSMNTEAFF

D gene: .
V gene: TRBV7-2
clone size: .
J gene: TRBJ2-5
CDR3 DNA: TGTGCCAGCAGCTTAGCAGACGAGACCCAGTACTTC
CDR3 protein: CASSLADETQYF

D gene: .
V gene: TRBV9
clone size: .
J gene: TRBJ1-5
CDR3 DNA: TGTGCCAGCAGCCTACAGGGCAATCAGCCCCAGCATTTT
CDR3 protein: CASSLQGNQPQHF

D gene: .
V gene: TRBV11-2
clone size: .
J gene: TRBJ2-3
CDR3 DNA: TGTGCCAGCAGCTTCACAGGCATGCAGTATTTT
CDR3 protein: CASSFTGMQYF

D gene: .
V gene: TRBV19
clone size: once
J gene: TRBJ2-5
CDR3 DNA: TGTGCCAGTAAACAGGGGGGGGAGACCCAGTACTTC
CDR3 protein: CASKQGGETQYF

D gene: .
V gene: TRBV7-9
clone size: .
J gene: TRBJ2-3
CDR3 DNA: TGTGCCAGCAGCGGCCGGGGTGGGACAGATACGCAGTATTTT
CDR3 protein: CASSGRGGTDTQYF

D gene: TRBD2
V gene: TRBV27
clone size: .
J gene: TRBJ2-5
CDR3 DNA: TGTGCCAGCACCAGGGTTCCGGGGGGCCAAGAGACCCAGTACTTC
CDR3 protein: CASTRVPGGQETQYF